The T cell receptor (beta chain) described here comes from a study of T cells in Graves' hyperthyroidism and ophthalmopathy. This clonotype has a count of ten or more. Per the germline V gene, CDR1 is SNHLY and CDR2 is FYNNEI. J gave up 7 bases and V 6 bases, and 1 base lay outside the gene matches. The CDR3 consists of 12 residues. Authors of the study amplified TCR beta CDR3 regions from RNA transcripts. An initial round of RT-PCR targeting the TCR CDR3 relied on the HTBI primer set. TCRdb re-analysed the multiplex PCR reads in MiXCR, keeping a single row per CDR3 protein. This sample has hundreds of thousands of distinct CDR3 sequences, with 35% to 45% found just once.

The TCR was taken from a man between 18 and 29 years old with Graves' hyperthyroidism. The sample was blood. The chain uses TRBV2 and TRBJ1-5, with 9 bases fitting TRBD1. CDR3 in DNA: TGTGCCAGCAGGGGACAGGGCCAGCCCCAGCATTTT. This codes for CASRGQGQPQHF.